The clone carrying this TCR beta chain was seen only once. Germline trimming cut 3 bases from V and 0 bases from J; bases unmatched to any gene: 3. The CDR3 has 15 residues. Germline CDR1 and CDR2: MDHEN and SYDVKM. The sample is drawn from a study of tumor-infiltrating lymphocytes in oesophageal squamous cell carcinoma. One entry per CDR3 protein, called by TCRdb with MiXCR from the PCR reads. The sample lists roughly 18,000 distinct CDR3 sequences, about 45% occurring once. Sequenced material: esophageal tumor tissue. The rearrangement joins TRBV28 to TRBJ2-3; 7 bases line up with TRBD2. The receptor was isolated from a male donor with esophageal squamous cell carcinoma. This CDR3 is CASSLDSGSTDTQYF. CDR3 nucleotide sequence: TGTGCCAGCAGTTTGGATAGCGGGAGCACAGATACGCAGTATTTT.